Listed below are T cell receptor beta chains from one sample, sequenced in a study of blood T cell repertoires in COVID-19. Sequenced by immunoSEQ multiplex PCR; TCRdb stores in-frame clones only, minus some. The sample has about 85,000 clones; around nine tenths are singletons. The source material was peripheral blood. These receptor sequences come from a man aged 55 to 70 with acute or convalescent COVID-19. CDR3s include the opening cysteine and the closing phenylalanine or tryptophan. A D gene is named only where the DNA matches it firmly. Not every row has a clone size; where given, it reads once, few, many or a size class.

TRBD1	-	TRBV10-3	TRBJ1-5	CAISEGTVSGQPQHF	TGTGCCATCAGTGAAGGGACAGTCTCGGGTCAGCCCCAGCATTTT
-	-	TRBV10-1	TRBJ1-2	CASSEGADNYGYTF	TGCGCCAGCAGTGAAGGGGCAGACAACTATGGCTACACCTTC
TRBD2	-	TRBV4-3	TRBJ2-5	CASSQETSGGFGETQYF	TGCGCCAGCAGCCAAGAAACTAGCGGGGGATTCGGAGAGACCCAGTACTTC
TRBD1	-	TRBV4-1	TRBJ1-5	CASSRQPGTENQPQHF	TGCGCCAGCAGCCGCCAGCCCGGGACAGAGAATCAGCCCCAGCATTTT
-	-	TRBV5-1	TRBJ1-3	CASSLSPGVAGNTIYF	TGCGCCAGCAGCTTGTCCCCAGGGGTGGCTGGAAACACCATATATTTT
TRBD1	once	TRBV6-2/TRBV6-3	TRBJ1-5	CASSPADRVSNQPQHF	TGTGCCAGCAGTCCGGCGGACAGGGTGAGCAATCAGCCCCAGCATTTT
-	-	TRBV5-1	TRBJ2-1	CASSLVDSSYNEQFF	TGCGCCAGCAGCTTGGTGGACAGCTCCTACAATGAGCAGTTCTTC
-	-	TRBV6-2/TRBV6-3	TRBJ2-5	CASSATKQETQYF	TGTGCCAGCAGTGCAACTAAACAAGAGACCCAGTACTTC
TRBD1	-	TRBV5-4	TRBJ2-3	CASSQGQGITDTQYF	TGTGCCAGCAGCCAAGGACAGGGGATTACAGATACGCAGTATTTT
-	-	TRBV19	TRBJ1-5	CASSIGHSNQPQHF	TGTGCCAGTAGTATCGGACATAGCAATCAGCCCCAGCATTTT
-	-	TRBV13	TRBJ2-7	CASSLGAGAYEQYF	TGTGCCAGCAGCTTAGGGGCAGGGGCCTACGAGCAGTACTTC
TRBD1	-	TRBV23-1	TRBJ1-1	CASSLRTGGNTEAFF	TGCGCCAGCAGTCTCCGGACAGGGGGGAACACTGAAGCTTTCTTT
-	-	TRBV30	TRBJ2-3	CAWSVGGISTDTQYF	TGTGCCTGGAGTGTTGGGGGGATATCCACAGATACGCAGTATTTT
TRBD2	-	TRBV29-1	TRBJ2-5	CSVDFSGRWSSGYQETQYF	TGCAGCGTTGATTTTTCTGGTCGGTGGTCTAGCGGGTACCAAGAGACCCAGTACTTC
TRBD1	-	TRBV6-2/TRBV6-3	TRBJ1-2	CASSYSYNRGRFSSHYGYTF	TGTGCCAGCAGTTACTCGTATAACAGGGGGAGATTTTCCTCCCACTATGGCTACACCTTC
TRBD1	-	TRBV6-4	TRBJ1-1	CASSPGQANTEAFF	TGTGCCAGCAGCCCGGGACAGGCGAACACTGAAGCTTTCTTT
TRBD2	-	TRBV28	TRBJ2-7	CASSLGTSGSYEQYF	TGTGCCAGCAGCTTAGGGACTAGCGGTTCCTACGAGCAGTACTTC
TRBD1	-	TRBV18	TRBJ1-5	CASSPGTGGSGQPQHF	TGTGCCAGCTCACCAGGGACAGGGGGCTCCGGTCAGCCCCAGCATTTT
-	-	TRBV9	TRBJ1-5	CASGVGNQPQHF	TGTGCCAGCGGCGTCGGCAATCAGCCCCAGCATTTT
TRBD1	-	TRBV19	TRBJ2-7	CASSINRGYEQYF	TGTGCCAGTAGTATAAACAGGGGTTACGAGCAGTACTTC
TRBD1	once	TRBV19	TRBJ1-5	CASSDRGWSGGNQPQHF	TGTGCCAGTAGTGACAGGGGATGGTCGGGGGGCAATCAGCCCCAGCATTTT
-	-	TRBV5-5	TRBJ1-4	CASRFGGATNEKLFF	TGTGCCAGCAGATTCGGTGGTGCAACTAATGAAAAACTGTTTTTT
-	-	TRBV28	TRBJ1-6	CATRGLYNSPLHF	TGTGCCACCAGGGGCCTTTATAATTCACCCCTCCACTTT
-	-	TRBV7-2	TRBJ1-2	CASSLTGQYGYTF	TGTGCCAGCAGCTTAACCGGACAGTATGGCTACACCTTC
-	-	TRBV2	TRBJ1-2	CASRGVILRGGYTF	TGTGCCAGCAGAGGGGTTATTCTTCGAGGTGGCTACACCTTC
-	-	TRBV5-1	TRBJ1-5	CASSLQVDQPQHF	TGCGCCAGCAGCTTACAGGTAGATCAGCCCCAGCATTTT
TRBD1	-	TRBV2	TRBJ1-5	CASRAQGGNQPQHF	TGTGCCAGCAGGGCCCAGGGGGGCAATCAGCCCCAGCATTTT